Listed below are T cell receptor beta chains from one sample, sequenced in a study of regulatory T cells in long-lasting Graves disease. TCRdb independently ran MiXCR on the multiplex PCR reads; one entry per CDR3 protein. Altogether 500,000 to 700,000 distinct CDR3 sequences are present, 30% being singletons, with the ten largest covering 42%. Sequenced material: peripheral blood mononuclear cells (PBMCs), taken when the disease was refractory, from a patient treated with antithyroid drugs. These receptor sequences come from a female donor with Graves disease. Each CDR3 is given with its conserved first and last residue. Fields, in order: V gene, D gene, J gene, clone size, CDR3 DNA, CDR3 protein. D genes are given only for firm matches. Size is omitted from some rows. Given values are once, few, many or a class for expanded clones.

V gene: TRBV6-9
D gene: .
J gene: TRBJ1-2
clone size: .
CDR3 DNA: TGTGCCAGCAGTTACGCATCAGCTAACTATGGCTACACCTTC
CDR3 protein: CASSYASANYGYTF

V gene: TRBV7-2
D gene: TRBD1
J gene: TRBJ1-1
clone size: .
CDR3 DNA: TGTGCCAGCAGCTTATGGGCAACAGGGGGCTTTATTGGGAACACTGAAGCTTTCTTT
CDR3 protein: CASSLWATGGFIGNTEAFF

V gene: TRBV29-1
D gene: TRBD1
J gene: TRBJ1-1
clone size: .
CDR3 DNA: TGCAGCGTCTACAGGGGGAACACTGAAGCTTTCTTT
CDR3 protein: CSVYRGNTEAFF

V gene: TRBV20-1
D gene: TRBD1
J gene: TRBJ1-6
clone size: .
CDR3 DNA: TGCAGTGCTGCCTCGGACAGGGTGACTTCACCCCTCCACTTT
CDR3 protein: CSAASDRVTSPLHF

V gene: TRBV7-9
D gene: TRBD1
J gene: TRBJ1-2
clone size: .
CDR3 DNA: TGTGCCAGCAGCCCGGACAGGGAAATCTATGGCTACACCTTC
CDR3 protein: CASSPDREIYGYTF

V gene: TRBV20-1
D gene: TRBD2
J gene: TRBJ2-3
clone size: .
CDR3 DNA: TGCAGTGCCCCCCTAGCGGGGGTAGATACGCAGTATTTT
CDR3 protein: CSAPLAGVDTQYF

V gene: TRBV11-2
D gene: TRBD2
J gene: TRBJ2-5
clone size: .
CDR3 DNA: TGTGCCAGCAGCGCGACTAGCGGGAGTTTGAAGACCCAGTACTTC
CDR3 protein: CASSATSGSLKTQYF

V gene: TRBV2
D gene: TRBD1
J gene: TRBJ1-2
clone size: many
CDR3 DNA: TGTGCCAGCAGTGAAGAGGGACAGGGCCATGGCTACACCTTC
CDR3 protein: CASSEEGQGHGYTF

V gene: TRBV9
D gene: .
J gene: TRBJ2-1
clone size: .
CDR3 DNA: TGTGCCAGCAGCCCTCTGGCGGGGCGACCAGAGCAGTTCTTC
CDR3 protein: CASSPLAGRPEQFF

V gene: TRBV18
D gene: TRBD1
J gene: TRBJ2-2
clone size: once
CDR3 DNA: TGTGCCAGCTCACCCCTGACAGGGGGGAACACCGGGGAGCTGTTTTTT
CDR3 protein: CASSPLTGGNTGELFF

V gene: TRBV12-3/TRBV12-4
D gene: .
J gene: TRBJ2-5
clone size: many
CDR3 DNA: TGTGCCAGCACCCGGTGGGCCCTCGGGGCCCAGTACTTC
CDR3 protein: CASTRWALGAQYF

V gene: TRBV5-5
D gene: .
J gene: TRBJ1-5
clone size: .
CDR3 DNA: TGTGCCAGCAGCTTGGACTGGGGGGCTCAGCCCCAGCATTTT
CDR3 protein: CASSLDWGAQPQHF

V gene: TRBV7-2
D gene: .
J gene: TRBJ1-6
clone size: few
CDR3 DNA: TGTGCCAGCAGCGTTAAAGGGGGGCGAGGGTCACCCCTCCACTTT
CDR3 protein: CASSVKGGRGSPLHF

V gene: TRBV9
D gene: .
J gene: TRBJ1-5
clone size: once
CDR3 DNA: TGTGCCAGCGGAAAGGACAGATGGTATAATCAGCCCCAGCATTTT
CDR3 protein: CASGKDRWYNQPQHF

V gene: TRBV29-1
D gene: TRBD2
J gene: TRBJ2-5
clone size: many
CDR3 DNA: TGCAGCGTCCAACCGGGACTAGCGGGAGGATTAGAGACCCAGTACTTC
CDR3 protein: CSVQPGLAGGLETQYF